This note documents a single TCR beta chain sequence. The antigen is undetermined. The assay was immunoSEQ multiplex PCR, and TCRdb's table has in-frame clones only and misses some. This table has 40,000 or so clones, approximately 80% appearing once. The data were obtained in a study of OX40 agonist ivuxolimab in advanced cancers. Study in general: All patients had ivuxolimab intravenously every 2 weeks at 0.01 to 10 mg/kg.

Study results and caveats: Nonresponders, in some cases, also had low normalized T-cell clonal expansion.

This CDR3 has 12 residues. The germline V gene encodes CDR1 PRHDT and CDR2 FYEKMQ (reference sequence). The V gene lost 2 bases and the J gene lost 6 bases, with 4 bases spanning the gap. The source of this sequence is an adult with an advanced solid tumor such as melanoma, head and neck, liver or kidney cancer. The chain has TRBV13 and TRBJ1-4; D unresolved. The specimen comprised CD4+ or CD8+ T cells sorted from blood, sampled in a trial of the OX40 agonist ivuxolimab. This CDR3 reads CASSLSHEKLFF. The CDR3 nucleotides are TGTGCCAGCAGCTTAAGTCATGAAAAACTGTTTTTT.